A single sample is the source of the 16 T cell receptor beta chains below, sequenced in a study of control samples from healthy donors and cancer patients. Assay: immunoSEQ multiplex PCR; the TCRdb copy retains only in-frame clones and omits some. The sample shows about 98,000 clones, around 92% of them seen only once. The sequencing sample was made of blood. The receptors shown here come from a woman aged 18-29 years in good health.

The rearrangement uses TRBV6-5 and TRBJ1-6, with 7 bases fitting TRBD1. CDR1 and CDR2 (germline): MNHEY, SVGAGI. The V gene end was trimmed by 10 bases and the J gene end by 5 bases; junction bases not matched to a gene: 5. This CDR3 region has 13 residues. Written as DNA, the CDR3 is TGTGCCACGGGACAGTCAAATAATTCACCCCTCCACTTT. Translated, it gives CATGQSNNSPLHF.

V is TRBV6-7 and J is TRBJ2-7; 8 positions agree with TRBD1. TRBV6-7 is an open reading frame, and its role is uncertain. V was clipped by 4 bases and J by 6 bases; unmatched bases: 5. The CDR3 is 13 residues long. The chain's CDR3 is CASSSTGVLEQYF. As DNA, the CDR3 is TGTGCCAGCAGTTCGACAGGGGTCCTCGAGCAGTACTTC.

The sample holds one count of this clone. This chain uses TRBV13 with TRBJ2-1, with 7 bases fitting TRBD2. CDR1 PRHDT and CDR2 FYEKMQ come from the germline V gene (reference sequence). The CDR3 consists of 14 residues. With V trimmed by 5 bases and J by 1 base, 2 bases remained unmatched. In nucleotides, the CDR3 is TGTGCCAGCAGCACGCGGGGGTCCTACAATGAGCAGTTCTTC. Translating it yields CASSTRGSYNEQFF.

This clone was recorded a few times. The chain uses TRBV28 and TRBJ2-2, with 9 positions matching TRBD2. CDR1 is MDHEN, CDR2 SYDVKM, per germline. This CDR3 comprises 16 residues. The junction had 5 bases not matched to a gene; V was cut back by 5 bases and J by 1 base. DNA for the CDR3: TGTGCCAGCAGTCGACCGACTAGCGGGAACACCGGGGAGCTGTTTTTT. This translates into CASSRPTSGNTGELFF.

V gene TRBV20-1 combines with J gene TRBJ2-5; D ambiguous. Germline lookup yields CDR1 DFQATT and CDR2 SNEGSKA (reference sequence). The V and J ends lost 2 bases and 5 bases respectively, with 3 bases between them. The CDR3 has 10 amino acids. The CDR3 loop reads CSARTETQYF. CDR3 DNA sequence: TGCAGTGCTAGAACTGAGACCCAGTACTTC.

The V gene is TRBV2, the J gene TRBJ1-3, with 7 bases that match TRBD1. This CDR3 spans 16 amino acids. J gave up 7 bases and V 7 bases, and 16 bases lay outside the gene matches. In germline, CDR1 is SNHLY, CDR2 FYNNEI. Written as DNA, the CDR3 is TGTGCCAGCAAGATCCGACAGGGACTGGATTGGAACACCATATATTTT. Protein product: CASKIRQGLDWNTIYF.

The CDR3 nucleotides are TGTGCCAGCAGAGCAGGGGGCCCTGGGGCCAACGTCCTGACTTTC. Its translation is CASRAGGPGANVLTF. The chain employs TRBV28 and TRBJ2-6, with 8 bases fitting TRBD1. Germline-derived CDR1 and CDR2 are MDHEN and SYDVKM. The CDR3 extends over 15 amino acids. With 6 bases clipped from V and 2 bases from J, the junction kept 3 bases outside the gene matches.

CDR3 bases: TGTGCCAGCAGCCTAGACAGGGCCGGTCAGCCCCAGCATTTT. Translating gives CASSLDRAGQPQHF. This chain uses TRBV7-9 with TRBJ1-5; 7 bases are a match to TRBD1. J was trimmed by 6 bases and V by 5 bases; bases with no gene match: 7. The CDR3 consists of 14 residues. Germline V gene lookup returns CDR1 SEHNR and CDR2 FQNEAQ (reference sequence).

The CDR3 protein is CASSQDPGVGTEAFF. The CDR3, as DNA: TGCGCCAGCAGCCAAGACCCGGGGGTGGGCACTGAAGCTTTCTTT. The rearrangement links TRBV4-1 to TRBJ1-1, with D tentatively TRBD1 (5 bases). Trimming pared 0 bases from V and 4 bases from J, leaving 12 bases between. This CDR3 comprises 15 residues. Germline CDR1 MGHRA, CDR2 YSYEKL.

This chain joins TRBV12-3 or TRBV12-4 and TRBJ1-2; D not resolved. Trimming cost V 3 bases and J 4 bases, with 9 bases left between them. This CDR3 spans 13 amino acids. For the CDR3, the DNA is TGTGCCAGCAGTTTTAACAGAGTCTATGGCTACACCTTC. It translates to CASSFNRVYGYTF.

The rearrangement links TRBV5-1 to TRBJ2-7, with 7 bases lining up with TRBD1. J gave up 3 bases and V 2 bases, and 5 bases lay outside the gene matches. Germline loops: CDR1 SGHRS, CDR2 YFSETQ. The CDR3 extends over 14 amino acids. The CDR3 here is CASSLGTVSYEQYF. CDR3 nucleotide sequence: TGCGCCAGCAGCTTAGGGACAGTGAGCTACGAGCAGTACTTC. The full variable domain, in which reference TRBV5-1 and TRBJ2-7 provide the parts outside the CDR3, is KAGVTQTPRYLIKTRGQQVTLSCSPISGHRSVSWYQQTPGQGLQFLFEYFSETQRNKGNFPGRFSGRQFSNSRSEMNVSTLELGDSALYLCASSLGTVSYEQYFGPGTRLTVT.

The J gene is TRBJ2-4, the V gene TRBV7-2; 7 bases align to TRBD2. The trim removed 4 bases at V and 12 bases at J, leaving 3 bases unmatched. The germline V gene has CDR1 SGHTA and CDR2 FQGNSA. The CDR3 has 11 amino acids. For the CDR3, the DNA is TGTGCCAGCAGCTCCCTAGCGGATCAGTACTTC. Its translation: CASSSLADQYF.

V gene TRBV6-5 combines with J gene TRBJ2-3; D unresolved. CDR1 is MNHEY, CDR2 SVGAGI, per germline. Deletions cut 2 bases from V and 2 bases from J, with 8 bases between. The CDR3 covers 14 residues. Here the CDR3 DNA reads TGTGCCAGCAGTTACACGATAATCACAGATACGCAGTATTTT. Residues: CASSYTIITDTQYF.

This clone has a single count. The chain recombines TRBV30 with TRBJ1-1; D is possibly TRBD1 (6 bases). This CDR3 is built from 12 residues. CDR1 is GTSNPN and CDR2 is SVGIG in the germline V gene (reference sequence). Trimming shortened V by 0 bases and J by 6 bases, and 8 bases separated the two germline ends. The CDR3 protein is CAWSVPGAEAFF. DNA for the CDR3: TGTGCCTGGAGTGTACCAGGGGCTGAAGCTTTCTTT.

This clone turned up a few times. This sequence joins TRBV2 and TRBJ1-3; 8 bases are shared with TRBD1. This CDR3 is built from 15 residues. Germline lookup yields CDR1 SNHLY and CDR2 FYNNEI. V gave up 8 bases and J gave up 3 bases; unmatched junction bases: 9. This CDR3 reads CASGPLTGVGNTIYF. DNA for the CDR3: TGTGCCAGCGGACCCTTGACAGGGGTTGGAAACACCATATATTTT.

This chain links TRBV7-2 with TRBJ1-4; unclear D gene. The germline V and J ends were trimmed by 2 bases and 3 bases, with 10 bases remaining between them. The CDR3 covers 15 residues. CDR1 and CDR2 from the germline V gene are SGHTA and FQGNSA. This CDR3 is CASSLRARANEKLFF. In DNA form, the CDR3 reads TGTGCCAGCAGCTTAAGGGCAAGGGCTAATGAAAAACTGTTTTTT.